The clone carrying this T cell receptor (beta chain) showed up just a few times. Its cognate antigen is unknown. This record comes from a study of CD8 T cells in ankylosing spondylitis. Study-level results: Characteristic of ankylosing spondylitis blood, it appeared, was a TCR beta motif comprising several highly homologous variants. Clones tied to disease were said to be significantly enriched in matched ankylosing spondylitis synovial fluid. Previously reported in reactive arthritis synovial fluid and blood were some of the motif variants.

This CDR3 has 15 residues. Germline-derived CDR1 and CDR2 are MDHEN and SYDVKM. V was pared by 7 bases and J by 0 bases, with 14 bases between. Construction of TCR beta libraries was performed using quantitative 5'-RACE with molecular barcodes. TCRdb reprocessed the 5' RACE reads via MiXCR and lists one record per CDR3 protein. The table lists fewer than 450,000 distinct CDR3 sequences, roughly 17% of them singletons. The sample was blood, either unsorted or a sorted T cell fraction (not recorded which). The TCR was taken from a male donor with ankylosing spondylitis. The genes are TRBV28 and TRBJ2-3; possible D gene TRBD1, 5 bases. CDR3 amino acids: CASTGSKGSTDTQYF. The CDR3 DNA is TGTGCCAGCACCGGAAGTAAGGGGAGCACAGATACGCAGTATTTT. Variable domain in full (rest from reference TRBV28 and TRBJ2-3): DVKVTQSSRYLVKRTGEKVFLECVQDMDHENMFWYRQDPGLGLRLIYFSYDVKMKEKGDIPEGYSVSREKKERFSLILESASTNQTSMYLCASTGSKGSTDTQYFGPGTRLTVL.